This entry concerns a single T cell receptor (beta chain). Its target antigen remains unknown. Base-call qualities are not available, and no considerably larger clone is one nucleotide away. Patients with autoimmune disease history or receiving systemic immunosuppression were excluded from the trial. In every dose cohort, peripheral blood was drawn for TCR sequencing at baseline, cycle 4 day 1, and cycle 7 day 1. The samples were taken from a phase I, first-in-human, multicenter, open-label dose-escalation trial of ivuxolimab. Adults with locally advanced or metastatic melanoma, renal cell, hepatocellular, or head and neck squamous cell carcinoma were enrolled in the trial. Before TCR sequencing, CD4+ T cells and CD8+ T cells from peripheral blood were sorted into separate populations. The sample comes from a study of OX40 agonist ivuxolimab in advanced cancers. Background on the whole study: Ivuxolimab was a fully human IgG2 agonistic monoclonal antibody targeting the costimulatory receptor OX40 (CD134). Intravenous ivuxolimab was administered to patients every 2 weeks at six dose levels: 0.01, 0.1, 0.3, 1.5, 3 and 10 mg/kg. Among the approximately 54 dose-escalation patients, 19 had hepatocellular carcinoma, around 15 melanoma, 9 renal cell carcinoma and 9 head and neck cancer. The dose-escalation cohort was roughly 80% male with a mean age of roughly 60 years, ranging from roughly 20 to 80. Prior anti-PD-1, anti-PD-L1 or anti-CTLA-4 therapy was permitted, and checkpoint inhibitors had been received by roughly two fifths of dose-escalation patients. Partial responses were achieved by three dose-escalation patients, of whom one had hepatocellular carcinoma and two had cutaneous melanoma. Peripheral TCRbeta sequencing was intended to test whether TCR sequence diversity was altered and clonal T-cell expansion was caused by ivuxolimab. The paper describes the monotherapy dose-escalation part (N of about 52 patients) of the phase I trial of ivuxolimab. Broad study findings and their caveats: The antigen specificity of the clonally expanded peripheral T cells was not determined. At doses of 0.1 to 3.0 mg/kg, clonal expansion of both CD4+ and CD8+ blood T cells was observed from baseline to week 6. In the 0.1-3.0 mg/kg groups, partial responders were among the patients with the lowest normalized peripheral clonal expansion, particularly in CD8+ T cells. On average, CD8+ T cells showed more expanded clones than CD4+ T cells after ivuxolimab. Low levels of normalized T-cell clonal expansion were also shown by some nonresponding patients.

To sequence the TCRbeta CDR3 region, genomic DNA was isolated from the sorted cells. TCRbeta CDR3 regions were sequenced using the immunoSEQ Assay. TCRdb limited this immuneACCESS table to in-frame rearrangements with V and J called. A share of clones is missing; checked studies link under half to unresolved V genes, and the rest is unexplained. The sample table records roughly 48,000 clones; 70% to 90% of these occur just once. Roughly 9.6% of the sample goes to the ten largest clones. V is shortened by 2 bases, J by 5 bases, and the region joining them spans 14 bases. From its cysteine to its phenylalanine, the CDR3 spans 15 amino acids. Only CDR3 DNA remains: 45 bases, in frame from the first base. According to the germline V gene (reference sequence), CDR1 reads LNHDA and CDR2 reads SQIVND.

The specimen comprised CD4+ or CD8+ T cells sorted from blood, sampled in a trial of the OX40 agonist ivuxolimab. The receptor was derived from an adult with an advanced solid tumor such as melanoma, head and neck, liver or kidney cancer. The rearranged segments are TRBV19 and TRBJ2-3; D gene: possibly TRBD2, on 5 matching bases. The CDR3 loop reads CASSINPSGGDTQYF. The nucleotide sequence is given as TGTGCCAGTAGTATAAACCCTTCAGGAGGAGATACGCAGTATTTT.